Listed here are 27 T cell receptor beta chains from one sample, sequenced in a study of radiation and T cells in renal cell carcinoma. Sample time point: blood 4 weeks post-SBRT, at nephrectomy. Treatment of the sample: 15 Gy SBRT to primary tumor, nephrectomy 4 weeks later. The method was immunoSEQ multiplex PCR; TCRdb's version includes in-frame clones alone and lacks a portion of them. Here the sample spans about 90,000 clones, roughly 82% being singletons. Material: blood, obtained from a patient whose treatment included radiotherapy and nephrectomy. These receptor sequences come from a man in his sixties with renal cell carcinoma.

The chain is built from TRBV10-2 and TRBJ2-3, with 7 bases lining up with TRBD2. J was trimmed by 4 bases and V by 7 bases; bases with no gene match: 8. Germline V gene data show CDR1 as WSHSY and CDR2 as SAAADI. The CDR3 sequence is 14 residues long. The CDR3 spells CASKTGGGADTQYF. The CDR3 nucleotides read TGCGCCAGCAAAACGGGAGGAGGGGCAGATACGCAGTATTTT.

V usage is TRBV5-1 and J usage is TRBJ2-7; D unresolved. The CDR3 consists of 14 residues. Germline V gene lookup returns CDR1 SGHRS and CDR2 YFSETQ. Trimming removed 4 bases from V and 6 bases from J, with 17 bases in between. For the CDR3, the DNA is TGCGCCAGCAGCCCCATGGACGACCCGGCCGAGCAGTACTTC. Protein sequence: CASSPMDDPAEQYF.

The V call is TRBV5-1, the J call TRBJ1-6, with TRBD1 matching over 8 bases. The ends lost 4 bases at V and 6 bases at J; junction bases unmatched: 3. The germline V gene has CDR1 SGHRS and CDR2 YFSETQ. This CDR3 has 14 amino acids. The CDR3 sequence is CASSRDRGNSPLHF. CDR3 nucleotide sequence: TGCGCCAGCAGCCGCGACAGGGGTAATTCACCCCTCCACTTT.

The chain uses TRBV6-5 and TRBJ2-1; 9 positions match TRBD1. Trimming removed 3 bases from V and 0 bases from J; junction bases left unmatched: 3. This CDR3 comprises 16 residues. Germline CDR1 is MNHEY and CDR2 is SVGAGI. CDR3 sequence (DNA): TGTGCCAGCAGTTATTCACAGGGGGCCTCCTACAATGAGCAGTTCTTC. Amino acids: CASSYSQGASYNEQFF.

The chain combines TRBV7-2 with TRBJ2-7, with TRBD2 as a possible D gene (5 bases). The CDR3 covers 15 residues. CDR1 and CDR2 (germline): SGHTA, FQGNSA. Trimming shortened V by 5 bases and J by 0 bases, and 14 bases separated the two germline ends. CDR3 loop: CASSTRLSDSYEQYF. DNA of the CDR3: TGTGCCAGCAGCACACGACTAAGCGACTCCTACGAGCAGTACTTC. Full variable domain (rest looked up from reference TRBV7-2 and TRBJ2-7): GAGVSQSPSNKVTEKGKDVELRCDPISGHTALYWYRQSLGQGLEFLIYFQGNSAPDKSGLPSDRFSAERTGGSVSTLTIQRTQQEDSAVYLCASSTRLSDSYEQYFGPGTRLTVT.

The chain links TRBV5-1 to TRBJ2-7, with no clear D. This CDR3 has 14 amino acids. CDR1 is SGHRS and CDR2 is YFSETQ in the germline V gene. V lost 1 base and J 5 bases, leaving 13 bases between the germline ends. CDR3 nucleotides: TGCGCCAGCAGCTTGTCAGGCGGCCATGACGAGCAGTACTTC. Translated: CASSLSGGHDEQYF.

The CDR3 bases are TGTGCCAGCAGTCGTAGCGGGCCAGATACGCAGTATTTT. Amino acid sequence: CASSRSGPDTQYF. The V gene is TRBV11-2, the J gene TRBJ2-3, with 7 bases matching TRBD2. Germline V lookup: CDR1 SGHAT, CDR2 FQNNGV. The CDR3 has 13 amino acids. The trim removed 6 bases at V and 4 bases at J, leaving 4 bases unmatched.

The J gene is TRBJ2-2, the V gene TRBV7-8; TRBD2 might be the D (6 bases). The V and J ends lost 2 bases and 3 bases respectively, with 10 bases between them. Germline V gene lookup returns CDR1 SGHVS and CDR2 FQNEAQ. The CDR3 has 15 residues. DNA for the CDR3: TGTGCCAGCAGCTTATATACGGGAGACACCGGGGAGCTGTTTTTT. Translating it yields CASSLYTGDTGELFF.

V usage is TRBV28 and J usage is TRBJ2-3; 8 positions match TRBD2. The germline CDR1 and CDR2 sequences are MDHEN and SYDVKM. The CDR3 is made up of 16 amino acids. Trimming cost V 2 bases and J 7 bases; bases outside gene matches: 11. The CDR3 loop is CASSLGGLGLLNTQYF. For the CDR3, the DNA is TGTGCCAGCAGTTTAGGGGGACTAGGCCTACTGAATACGCAGTATTTT.

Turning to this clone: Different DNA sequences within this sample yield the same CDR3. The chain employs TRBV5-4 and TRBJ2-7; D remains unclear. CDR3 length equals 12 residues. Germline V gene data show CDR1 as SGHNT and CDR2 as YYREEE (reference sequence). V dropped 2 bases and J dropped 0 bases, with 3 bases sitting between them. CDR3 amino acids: CASSFYSYEQYF. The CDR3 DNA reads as TGTGCCAGCAGCTTTTACTCCTACGAGCAGTACTTC.

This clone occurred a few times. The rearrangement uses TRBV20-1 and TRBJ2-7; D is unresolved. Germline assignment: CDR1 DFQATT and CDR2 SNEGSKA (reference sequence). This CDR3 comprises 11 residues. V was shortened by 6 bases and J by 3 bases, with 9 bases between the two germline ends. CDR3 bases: TGCAGTGCCGCACTGAACTACGAGCAGTACTTC. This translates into CSAALNYEQYF.

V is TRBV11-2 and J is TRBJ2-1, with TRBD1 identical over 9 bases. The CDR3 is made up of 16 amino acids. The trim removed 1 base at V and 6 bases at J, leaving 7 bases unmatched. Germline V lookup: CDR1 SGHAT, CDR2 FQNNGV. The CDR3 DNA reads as TGTGCCAGCAGCTTAGGGACAGGGGTTTGGTTCAATGAGCAGTTCTTC. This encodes CASSLGTGVWFNEQFF.

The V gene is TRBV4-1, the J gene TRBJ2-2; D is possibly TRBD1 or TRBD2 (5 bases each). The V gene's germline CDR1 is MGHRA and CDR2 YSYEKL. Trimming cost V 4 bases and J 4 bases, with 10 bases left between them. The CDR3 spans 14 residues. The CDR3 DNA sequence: TGCGCCAGCAGCCGGGGACCGGTCACCGGGGAGCTGTTTTTT. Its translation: CASSRGPVTGELFF.

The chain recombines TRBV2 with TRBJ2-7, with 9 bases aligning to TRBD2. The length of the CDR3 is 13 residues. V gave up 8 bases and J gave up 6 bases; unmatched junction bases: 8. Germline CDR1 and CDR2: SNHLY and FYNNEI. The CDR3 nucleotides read TGTGCCAGCCTCCGGACTAGCGCCGGCGAGCAGTACTTC. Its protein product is CASLRTSAGEQYF.

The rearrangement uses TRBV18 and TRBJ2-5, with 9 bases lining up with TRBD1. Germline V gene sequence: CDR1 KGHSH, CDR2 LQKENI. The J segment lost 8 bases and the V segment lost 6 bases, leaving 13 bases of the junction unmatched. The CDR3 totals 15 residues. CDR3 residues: CASSAGDRGAATQYF. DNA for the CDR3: TGTGCCAGCTCCGCGGGCGACAGGGGGGCCGCCACCCAGTACTTC.

CDR3 nucleotides: TGTGCCAGCAGCTGGAGGACTAGCGGGGTTTCGAGCTCCTACAATGAGCAGTTCTTC. This gives the protein CASSWRTSGVSSSYNEQFF. V is TRBV7-2 and J is TRBJ2-1, with 12 bases identical to TRBD2. The CDR3 totals 19 residues. From germline, CDR1 is SGHTA and CDR2 FQGNSA. Germline trimming cut 4 bases from V and 0 bases from J; bases unmatched to any gene: 10.

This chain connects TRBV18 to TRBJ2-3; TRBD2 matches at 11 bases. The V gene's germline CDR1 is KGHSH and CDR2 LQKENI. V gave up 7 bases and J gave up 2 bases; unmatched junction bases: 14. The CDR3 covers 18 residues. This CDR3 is CASLTSGGNPAHTDTQYF. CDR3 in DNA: TGTGCCAGCTTAACTAGCGGGGGAAACCCCGCCCACACAGATACGCAGTATTTT.

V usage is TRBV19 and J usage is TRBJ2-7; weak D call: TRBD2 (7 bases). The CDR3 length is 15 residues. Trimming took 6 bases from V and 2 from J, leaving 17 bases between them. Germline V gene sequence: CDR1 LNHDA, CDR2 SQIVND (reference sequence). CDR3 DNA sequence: TGTGCCAGTAGAAGAACAGGGAGGGGGACCTACGAGCAGTACTTC. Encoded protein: CASRRTGRGTYEQYF.

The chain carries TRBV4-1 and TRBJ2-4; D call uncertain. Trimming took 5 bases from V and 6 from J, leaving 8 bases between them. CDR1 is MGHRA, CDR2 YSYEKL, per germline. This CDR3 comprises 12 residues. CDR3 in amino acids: CASSSDGNIQYF. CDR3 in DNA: TGCGCCAGCAGCAGCGATGGAAACATTCAGTACTTC.

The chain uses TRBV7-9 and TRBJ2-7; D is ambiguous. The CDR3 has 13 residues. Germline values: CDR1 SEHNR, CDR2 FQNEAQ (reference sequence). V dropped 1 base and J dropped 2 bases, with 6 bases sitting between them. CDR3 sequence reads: CASSLVSTYEQYF. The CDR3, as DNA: TGTGCCAGCAGCTTAGTCAGTACCTACGAGCAGTACTTC.

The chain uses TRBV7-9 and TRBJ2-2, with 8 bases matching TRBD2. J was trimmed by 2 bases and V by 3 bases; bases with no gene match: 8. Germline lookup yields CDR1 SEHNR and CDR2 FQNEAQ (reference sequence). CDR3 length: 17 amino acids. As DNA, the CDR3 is TGTGCCAGCAGCTTCGGCCCTAGCGGGCCAAACACCGGGGAGCTGTTTTTT. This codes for CASSFGPSGPNTGELFF.

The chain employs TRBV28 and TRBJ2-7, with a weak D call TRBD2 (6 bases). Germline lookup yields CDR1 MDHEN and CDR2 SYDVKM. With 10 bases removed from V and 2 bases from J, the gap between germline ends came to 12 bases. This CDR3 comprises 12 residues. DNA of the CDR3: TGTGCCACCCGCAGGACTACCTACGAGCAGTACTTC. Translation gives CATRRTTYEQYF.

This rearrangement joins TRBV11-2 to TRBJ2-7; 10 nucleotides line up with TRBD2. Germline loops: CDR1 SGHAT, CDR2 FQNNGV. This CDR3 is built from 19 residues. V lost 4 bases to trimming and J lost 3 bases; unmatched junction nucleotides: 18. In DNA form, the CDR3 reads TGTGCCAGCAGCTCCGCCTGGGCTAGCGGGAGCCTTTACTTCTACGAGCAGTACTTC. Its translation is CASSSAWASGSLYFYEQYF.

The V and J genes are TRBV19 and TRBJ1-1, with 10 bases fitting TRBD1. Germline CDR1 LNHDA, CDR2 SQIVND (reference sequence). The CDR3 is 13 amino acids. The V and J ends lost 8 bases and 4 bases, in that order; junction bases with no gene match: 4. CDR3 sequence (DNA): TGTGCCAGTCGTCGACAGGGGGCCACTGAAGCTTTCTTT. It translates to CASRRQGATEAFF.

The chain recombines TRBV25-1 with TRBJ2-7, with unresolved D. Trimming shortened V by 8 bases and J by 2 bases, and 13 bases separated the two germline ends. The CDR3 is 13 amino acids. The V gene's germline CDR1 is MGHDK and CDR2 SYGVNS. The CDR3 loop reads CASARRATYEQYF. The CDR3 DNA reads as TGTGCCAGCGCAAGAAGAGCGACCTACGAGCAGTACTTC.

CDR3 protein: CASSENTRNEQFF. CDR3 DNA sequence: TGTGCCAGCAGTGAGAATACCCGCAATGAGCAGTTCTTC. The chain is built from TRBV25-1 and TRBJ2-1, with D unresolved. Germline CDR1 MGHDK, CDR2 SYGVNS. Trimming left V 3 bases short and J 6 bases short, with 9 bases between. CDR3 size: 13 residues.

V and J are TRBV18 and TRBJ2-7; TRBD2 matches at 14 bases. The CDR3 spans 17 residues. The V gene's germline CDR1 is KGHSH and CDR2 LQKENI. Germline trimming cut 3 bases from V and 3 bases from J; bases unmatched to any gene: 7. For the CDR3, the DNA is TGTGCCAGCTCACCCGGGACTAGCGGGAGTTTGGACTACGAGCAGTACTTC. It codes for CASSPGTSGSLDYEQYF.